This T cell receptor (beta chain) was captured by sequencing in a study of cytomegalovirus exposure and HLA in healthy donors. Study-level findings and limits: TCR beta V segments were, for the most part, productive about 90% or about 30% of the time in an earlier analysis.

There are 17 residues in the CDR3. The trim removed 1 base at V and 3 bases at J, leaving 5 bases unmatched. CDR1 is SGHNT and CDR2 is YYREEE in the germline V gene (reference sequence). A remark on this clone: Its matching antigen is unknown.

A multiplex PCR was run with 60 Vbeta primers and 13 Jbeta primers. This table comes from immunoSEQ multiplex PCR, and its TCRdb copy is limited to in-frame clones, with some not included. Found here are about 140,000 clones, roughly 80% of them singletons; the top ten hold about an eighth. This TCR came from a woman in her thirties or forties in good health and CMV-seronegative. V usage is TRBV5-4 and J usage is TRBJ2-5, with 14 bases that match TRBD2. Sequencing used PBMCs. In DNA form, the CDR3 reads TGTGCCAGCAGCTTGTGGGGGACTAGCGGGGGAAAAGAGACCCAGTACTTC. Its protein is CASSLWGTSGGKETQYF.